These 25 T cell receptor beta chains came from one sample sequenced in a study of Ad26.COV2.S vaccination and SARS-CoV-2 variants. Clones were read by immunoSEQ multiplex PCR, and TCRdb kept only the in-frame ones, dropping some. The sample lists around 450,000 clones, 85% to 90% occurring once. As to treatment: over 15 received Ad26.COV2.S at low or high dose, single or two shots; roughly five received placebo; per-sample allocation not given. Material that was analyzed had been drawn on day 63 after the first vaccine or placebo injection. The material sequenced was peripheral blood, taken in a trial of Ad26.COV2.S vaccine versus placebo. The receptors were gathered from a person between 18 and 59 years old who received the Ad26.COV2.S COVID-19 vaccine or a placebo.

The genes are TRBV25-1 and TRBJ1-1; D gene ambiguous. Trimming cost V 6 bases and J 14 bases, with 10 bases left between them. The CDR3 length is 9 residues. Germline V gives CDR1 MGHDK, CDR2 SYGVNS. CDR3 sequence (DNA): TGTGCCAGCAGCCCGTTTCCCTTCTTT. This sequence encodes CASSPFPFF.

The chain uses TRBV5-1 and TRBJ1-1; 9 nucleotides agree with TRBD1. The CDR3 has 14 amino acids. The V gene end was trimmed by 0 bases and the J gene end by 6 bases; junction bases not matched to a gene: 3. CDR1 and CDR2 (germline): SGHRS, YFSETQ. CDR3 sequence (DNA): TGCGCCAGCAGCTTGGGACAGGGGGTTTCTGAAGCTTTCTTT. Protein: CASSLGQGVSEAFF.

The chain links TRBV3-1 (or the pseudogene TRBV3-2) to TRBJ1-3; D call uncertain. Trimming pared 3 bases from V and 3 bases from J, leaving 6 bases between. The V gene's germline CDR1 is LGHDT and CDR2 YNNKEL (reference sequence). The CDR3 covers 13 residues. The CDR3 protein is CASSQPDGNTIYF. The CDR3, as DNA: TGTGCCAGCAGCCAGCCGGATGGAAACACCATATATTTT.

The chain is built from TRBV19 and TRBJ1-5; unclear D gene. The CDR3 loop spans 15 amino acids. V was trimmed by 0 bases and J by 0 bases, leaving 6 bases between them. Germline-derived CDR1 and CDR2 are LNHDA and SQIVND (reference sequence). In DNA form, the CDR3 reads TGTGCCAGTAGTATAGACGGCTATAGCAATCAGCCCCAGCATTTT. Translating it yields CASSIDGYSNQPQHF. The variable domain in full, with the rest retrieved from reference TRBV19 and TRBJ1-5, is DGGITQSPKYLFRKEGQNVTLSCEQNLNHDAMYWYRQDPGQGLRLIYYSQIVNDFQKGDIAEGYSVSREKKESFPLTVTSAQKNPTAFYLCASSIDGYSNQPQHFGDGTRLSIL.

The chain has TRBV19 and TRBJ2-5, with D possibly TRBD1 on 6 matching bases. This CDR3 is built from 17 residues. V gave up 0 bases and J gave up 5 bases, with 19 bases separating them. From germline, CDR1 is LNHDA and CDR2 SQIVND (reference sequence). CDR3 bases: TGTGCCAGTAGTATAGATCTGAGTCAGGGGCTACGGGAGACCCAGTACTTC. It is translated as CASSIDLSQGLRETQYF.

This clone is a singleton in its sample. V usage is TRBV5-5 and J usage is TRBJ1-6; a weak D match, TRBD1 (5 bases). The V end was cut by 0 bases, the J end by 19 bases, with 14 bases between. Germline CDR1 SGHKS, CDR2 YYEKEE (reference sequence). The CDR3 runs 12 residues. The DNA of the CDR3 is TGTGCCAGCAGCTTGGGGGCAGGGAAGCAGCACTTT. Its protein is CASSLGAGKQHF.

The chain links TRBV30 to TRBJ2-7; TRBD2 might be the D (6 bases). Germline loops: CDR1 GTSNPN, CDR2 SVGIG (reference sequence). This CDR3 has 12 residues. Trimming cost V 0 bases and J 7 bases, with 10 bases left between them. CDR3 sequence (DNA): TGTGCCTGGAGTGTACGGCGGGAAGAGCAGTACTTC. This codes for CAWSVRREEQYF.

The chain is built from TRBV6-6 and TRBJ1-5, with a tentative D call TRBD1 (5 bases). This CDR3 contains 16 residues. Trimming shortened V by 2 bases and J by 2 bases, and 13 bases separated the two germline ends. CDR1 is MNHNY and CDR2 is SVGAGI in the germline V gene (reference sequence). CDR3 region: CASSYVPRVGNQPQHF. The CDR3 nucleotides are TGTGCCAGCAGTTACGTTCCCAGGGTGGGCAATCAGCCCCAGCATTTT.

The chain employs TRBV6-2 or TRBV6-3 and TRBJ2-5; tentatively, D is TRBD1 or TRBD2 (5 bases each). CDR1 is MNHEY and CDR2 is SVGEGT in the germline V gene. V shed 5 bases and J shed 5 bases, with 15 bases lying between them. The CDR3 extends over 14 amino acids. The CDR3 nucleotides are TGTGCCAGCAGTATCCTCCGGGGCCCGGAGACCCAGTACTTC. Residues: CASSILRGPETQYF.

This sequence joins TRBV9 and TRBJ2-5, with D uncertain. The CDR3 consists of 15 residues. The germline gives CDR1 SGDLS, CDR2 YYNGEE. Trimming took off 0 bases at V and 0 bases at J, with 9 bases between the two ends. CDR3 sequence reads: CASSVAGLNQETQYF. The CDR3 DNA follows: TGTGCCAGCAGCGTAGCTGGGCTAAACCAAGAGACCCAGTACTTC.

The rearrangement uses TRBV5-6 and TRBJ2-3, with TRBD1 as a possible D gene (5 bases). The V and J ends lost 3 bases and 0 bases respectively, with 11 bases between them. The germline CDR1 and CDR2 sequences are SGHDT and YYEEEE. This CDR3 is built from 15 residues. DNA of the CDR3: TGTGCCAGCAGCTACGACAGTTCCAGCACAGATACGCAGTATTTT. Translating gives CASSYDSSSTDTQYF. Filled out from reference TRBV5-6 and TRBJ2-3, the complete variable domain reads DAGVTQSPTHLIKTRGQQVTLRCSPKSGHDTVSWYQQALGQGPQFIFQYYEEEERQRGNFPDRFSGHQFPNYSSELNVNALLLGDSALYLCASSYDSSSTDTQYFGPGTRLTVL.

This chain connects TRBV6-5 to TRBJ2-7; D remains unclear. Deletions cut 0 bases from V and 3 bases from J, with 9 bases between. Germline V CDR1 and CDR2: MNHEY, SVGAGI. CDR3 length equals 14 residues. CDR3 protein: CASSYSFWGYEQYF. The DNA of the CDR3 is TGTGCCAGCAGTTACTCGTTCTGGGGCTACGAGCAGTACTTC.

CDR3 nucleotide sequence: TGTGCCAGCACCCAAACTAGGATCGGGGAGACCCAGTACTTC. Residues: CASTQTRIGETQYF. The chain links TRBV6-5 to TRBJ2-5; possible D gene TRBD2, 5 bases. The CDR3 is 14 residues long. V gave up 7 bases and J gave up 5 bases, with 17 bases separating them. CDR1 and CDR2 from the germline V gene are MNHEY and SVGAGI.

This chain connects TRBV28 to TRBJ1-1, with D uncertain. Between the trimmed V and J ends, which lost 2 bases and 7 bases, there was a span of 11 bases. CDR3 length: 13 amino acids. In germline, CDR1 is MDHEN, CDR2 SYDVKM. CDR3 DNA: TGTGCCAGCAGTTTAGGGCAGAGTTTTGAAGCTTTCTTT. Translating it yields CASSLGQSFEAFF. Filled out from reference TRBV28 and TRBJ1-1, the complete variable domain reads DVKVTQSSRYLVKRTGEKVFLECVQDMDHENMFWYRQDPGLGLRLIYFSYDVKMKEKGDIPEGYSVSREKKERFSLILESASTNQTSMYLCASSLGQSFEAFFGQGTRLTVV.

The chain employs TRBV6-5 and TRBJ1-1; the match to TRBD1 covers 7 bases. Germline loops: CDR1 MNHEY, CDR2 SVGAGI. The CDR3 is made up of 15 amino acids. V lost 6 bases and J lost 3; bases outside the gene matches: 10. The CDR3 loop is CASSRDSRRYTEAFF. As DNA, the CDR3 is TGTGCCAGCAGCCGGGACAGTCGGAGATACACTGAAGCTTTCTTT.

J is TRBJ1-2 and V is TRBV5-6, with a possible D match to TRBD1 (5 bases). The germline V gene encodes CDR1 SGHDT and CDR2 YYEEEE. The CDR3 runs 16 residues. The V and J ends lost 2 bases and 0 bases respectively, with 14 bases between them. CDR3 bases: TGTGCCAGCAGCTTATTCAGGGACCGAGCTAACTATGGCTACACCTTC. This gives the protein CASSLFRDRANYGYTF.

This chain connects TRBV5-6 to TRBJ2-2; D gene ambiguous. The V end was cut by 4 bases, the J end by 4 bases, with 8 bases between. This CDR3 comprises 13 residues. CDR1 and CDR2 (germline): SGHDT, YYEEEE. CDR3 sequence: CASSGTLTGELFF. CDR3 in DNA: TGTGCCAGCAGCGGAACCCTCACCGGGGAGCTGTTTTTT. Full variable domain (rest looked up from reference TRBV5-6 and TRBJ2-2): DAGVTQSPTHLIKTRGQQVTLRCSPKSGHDTVSWYQQALGQGPQFIFQYYEEEERQRGNFPDRFSGHQFPNYSSELNVNALLLGDSALYLCASSGTLTGELFFGEGSRLTVL.

V and J are TRBV30 and TRBJ1-4, with 9 bases that match TRBD1. With 1 base clipped from V and 0 bases from J, the junction kept 0 bases outside the gene matches. The CDR3 sequence is 15 residues long. Germline V gene sequence: CDR1 GTSNPN, CDR2 SVGIG (reference sequence). The CDR3 loop reads CAWSGQGATNEKLFF. CDR3 coding DNA: TGTGCCTGGAGTGGACAGGGGGCAACTAATGAAAAACTGTTTTTT.

This CDR3 reads CASSLSTANTEAFF. DNA for the CDR3: TGTGCCAGCAGTTTATCGACAGCAAACACTGAAGCTTTCTTT. V gene TRBV6-5 combines with J gene TRBJ1-1; maybe TRBD1 (5 bases). This CDR3 region has 14 residues. The V end lost 4 bases, the J end lost 2 bases, and 11 bases lay between the germline ends. From germline, CDR1 is MNHEY and CDR2 SVGAGI.

J is TRBJ2-3 and V is TRBV6-5; TRBD2 is a possible D gene (5 bases). Germline loops: CDR1 MNHEY, CDR2 SVGAGI. V was clipped by 6 bases and J by 2 bases, with 12 bases between them. This CDR3 contains 14 residues. The CDR3 loop reads CASRDGIFTDTQYF. The CDR3 coding sequence is TGTGCCAGCAGAGACGGGATATTCACAGATACGCAGTATTTT.

CDR3 sequence: CASSQGTEADTQYF. The CDR3 nucleotides are TGTGCCAGCAGCCAAGGGACAGAGGCTGATACGCAGTATTTT. The genes are TRBV6-5 and TRBJ2-3; TRBD1 matches 7 bases. Germline V CDR1 and CDR2: MNHEY, SVGAGI. CDR3 length equals 14 residues. V lost 6 bases to trimming and J lost 6 bases; unmatched junction nucleotides: 9.

Worth noting for this clone: The sample holds other DNA sequences that translate to the same CDR3. The chain recombines TRBV19 with TRBJ2-1; possible D gene TRBD1, 5 bases. The CDR3 totals 15 residues. Trimming left V 1 base short and J 0 bases short, with 7 bases between. Germline V gene lookup returns CDR1 LNHDA and CDR2 SQIVND (reference sequence). The CDR3 sequence: CASSIGQGSYNEQFF. CDR3 nucleotides: TGTGCCAGTAGTATAGGCCAGGGCTCCTACAATGAGCAGTTCTTC.

In the case of this clone: In the same sample, other DNA sequences code for this CDR3. This sequence joins TRBV19 and TRBJ1-5, with D tentatively TRBD1 (6 bases). CDR3 length: 14 residues. Germline lookup yields CDR1 LNHDA and CDR2 SQIVND (reference sequence). The V gene lost 2 bases and the J gene lost 2 bases, with 7 bases spanning the gap. Here the CDR3 reads CASSISGGNQPQHF. DNA of the CDR3: TGTGCCAGTAGTATATCAGGGGGCAATCAGCCCCAGCATTTT.

The chain combines TRBV5-4 with TRBJ2-2; TRBD1 aligns across 12 bases. The J segment lost 2 bases and the V segment lost 4 bases, leaving 9 bases of the junction unmatched. The CDR3 is 18 residues long. Germline CDR1 and CDR2: SGHNT and YYREEE (reference sequence). CDR3 DNA sequence: TGTGCCAGCAGCGCCCCGGGACAGGGGGCCTTAAACACCGGGGAGCTGTTTTTT. It yields the protein CASSAPGQGALNTGELFF.

The chain carries TRBV6-5 and TRBJ1-4; 9 bases map to TRBD1. CDR3 length equals 14 residues. Germline V gene lookup returns CDR1 MNHEY and CDR2 SVGAGI. J lost 7 bases, V lost 7 bases, and 7 bases had no gene match. The CDR3 loop is CASTPGTGFEKLFF. For the CDR3, the DNA is TGTGCCAGCACTCCGGGGACAGGGTTTGAAAAACTGTTTTTT.